One and the same sample provided the 5 T cell receptor beta chains below, sequenced in a study of metastatic and nonmetastatic thyroid tumors. TCRdb re-clonotyped the PCR reads via MiXCR. The data hold more than 65,000 clones, with around 14% observed a single time. All patients were treatment-naive before thyroid surgery. The material sequenced was blood. All receptors derive from a male donor with papillary thyroid cancer or a benign thyroid nodule (not recorded which). Some clones in this sample may be carry-over from other donors' samples.

For this clone: A read error may explain this, as a much larger clone is one base away. The rearrangement links TRBV5-4 to TRBJ1-2; D not certain. The germline V gene encodes CDR1 SGHNT and CDR2 YYREEE (reference sequence). The CDR3 is made up of 12 amino acids. V gave up 2 bases and J gave up 2 bases, with 4 bases separating them. CDR3 loop: CASSFENYGYTF. In DNA form, the CDR3 reads TGTGCCAGCAGCTTCGAAAACTATGGCTACACCTTC.

This clone was counted many times. J is TRBJ1-1 and V is TRBV6-4; 7 bases are shared with TRBD1. V lost 4 bases and J lost 9; bases outside the gene matches: 2. Germline V gene data show CDR1 as MRHNA and CDR2 as SNTAGT. The CDR3 runs 11 residues. The CDR3 sequence is CASSAGGKAFF. DNA for the CDR3: TGTGCCAGCAGTGCAGGGGGGAAAGCTTTCTTT.

J is TRBJ2-3 and V is TRBV7-2; no firm D call. Germline V gives CDR1 SGHTA, CDR2 FQGNSA. The V end lost 3 bases, the J end lost 4 bases, and 8 bases lay between the germline ends. This CDR3 region has 13 residues. CDR3 sequence reads: CASSLAGSDTQYF. In DNA, the CDR3 is TGTGCCAGCAGCTTGGCCGGGTCAGATACGCAGTATTTT.

This clone was counted ten times or more. This chain uses TRBV7-2 with TRBJ2-5; 7 bases agree with TRBD1. V shed 1 base, J shed 2 bases, and the junction held 1 base outside the gene matches. Germline lookup yields CDR1 SGHTA and CDR2 FQGNSA. The CDR3 length is 14 residues. CDR3 bases: TGTGCCAGCAGCTTAGGGGGACAGCAAGAGACCCAGTACTTC. Its protein product is CASSLGGQQETQYF.

This clone was seen ten or more times. This sample also contains other DNA sequences that code for the same CDR3. The chain couples TRBV6-1 to TRBJ2-5; tentatively, D is TRBD2 (7 bases). The CDR3 is made up of 13 amino acids. In germline, CDR1 is MNHNS, CDR2 SASEGT. Trimming shortened V by 11 bases and J by 2 bases, and 15 bases separated the two germline ends. CDR3 sequence: CAVGGGDQETQYF. CDR3 nucleotides: TGTGCCGTAGGGGGGGGTGATCAAGAGACCCAGTACTTC.